These 24 T cell receptor beta chains were sequenced from one sample in a study of T cell repertoires in cytomegalovirus infection. TCRdb recomputed calls from the reads with MiXCR, one row per CDR3 protein. The sample includes about 300,000 distinct CDR3 sequences, around 9.6% of them seen just once. The sequencing input was PBMCs. These TCRs come from a human donor in good health (CMV status not recorded). Some clones in this sample may be carry-over from other donors' samples.

This clonotype was detected many times. The rearrangement links TRBV19 to TRBJ2-2; the D is unclear. The ends were cut back, 3 bases at V and 0 bases at J, with 14 bases in the middle. From germline, CDR1 is LNHDA and CDR2 SQIVND (reference sequence). The CDR3 consists of 17 residues. This CDR3 reads CASSIRHYPANTGELFF. Written as DNA, the CDR3 is TGTGCCAGTAGTATCCGACACTACCCGGCGAACACCGGGGAGCTGTTTTTT.

In its sample, this clonotype was seen a few times. J is TRBJ1-4 and V is TRBV28; D might be TRBD1 (6 bases). Germline CDR1 reads MDHEN; CDR2 reads SYDVKM. V lost 2 bases, J lost 4 bases, and 11 bases lay in between. The CDR3 has 15 amino acids. The CDR3 is CASSLEQGLNEKLFF. The CDR3 region has the DNA TGTGCCAGCAGTTTAGAACAGGGCCTTAATGAAAAACTGTTTTTT.

This clonotype was seen at least ten times. The chain uses TRBV20-1 and TRBJ1-1; no firm D call. Between the trimmed V and J ends, which lost 4 bases and 0 bases, there was a span of 6 bases. The CDR3 sequence is 12 residues long. Germline assignment: CDR1 DFQATT and CDR2 SNEGSKA (reference sequence). CDR3: CSAIQLNTEAFF. The CDR3 nucleotides read TGCAGTGCTATACAGCTGAACACTGAAGCTTTCTTT.

This clonotype was seen repeatedly, ten times or more. V gene TRBV7-9 combines with J gene TRBJ1-5; the match to TRBD1 covers 7 bases. CDR3 length equals 15 residues. V trimming: 1 base; J trimming: 6 bases; junction bases outside the gene matches: 6. CDR1 is SEHNR and CDR2 is FQNEAQ in the germline V gene (reference sequence). This chain's CDR3 is CASSLETGITQPQHF. The CDR3, as DNA: TGTGCCAGCAGCTTAGAGACAGGGATTACTCAGCCCCAGCATTTT.

This clonotype appeared many times. The chain employs TRBV7-2 and TRBJ1-5, with D perhaps TRBD1 (5 bases). The CDR3 is 14 residues long. The V gene's germline CDR1 is SGHTA and CDR2 FQGNSA. Trimming cost V 1 base and J 7 bases, with 11 bases left between them. CDR3 DNA: TGTGCCAGCAGCTTAGATGGGGGAGGACAGCCCCAGCATTTT. Its translation is CASSLDGGGQPQHF.

The chain links TRBV20-1 to TRBJ2-7; D possibly corresponds to TRBD2 (6 bases). The germline gives CDR1 DFQATT, CDR2 SNEGSKA (reference sequence). V gave up 1 base and J gave up 6 bases, with 10 bases separating them. The CDR3 loop spans 12 amino acids. In DNA, the CDR3 is TGCAGTGCTAGAGGGGGGGTTTCCGAGCAGTACGTC. The encoded protein is CSARGGVSEQYV.

This clonotype was seen only a few times. The genes are TRBV20-1 and TRBJ1-5; tentative D call: TRBD1 (6 bases). Germline V gives CDR1 DFQATT, CDR2 SNEGSKA (reference sequence). V shed 5 bases and J shed 0 bases, with 23 bases lying between them. There are 18 residues in the CDR3. The CDR3 nucleotides read TGCAGTGCTTTGTCAGACAGGAAAGGCGGATATAGCAATCAGCCCCAGCATTTT. It is translated as CSALSDRKGGYSNQPQHF.

This sequence joins TRBV5-1 and TRBJ2-4, with 9 bases lining up with TRBD1. Germline V gives CDR1 SGHRS, CDR2 YFSETQ. The CDR3 is 14 residues long. Trimming at V came to 0 bases and at J to 8 bases, leaving 3 bases not matched to a gene. DNA of the CDR3: TGCGCCAGCAGCTTGGCGGACAGGGGAGACATTCAGTACTTC. This codes for CASSLADRGDIQYF.

This clonotype has ten or more counts. The chain recombines TRBV24-1 with TRBJ1-1; 7 positions agree with TRBD1. The CDR3 has 14 residues. Unmatched junction bases numbered 6, after V lost 8 bases and J lost 1 base. Germline V gene lookup returns CDR1 KGHDR and CDR2 SFDVKD. DNA of the CDR3: TGTGCCACCATGAAGACAGGGACGAACACTGAAGCTTTCTTT. Its protein is CATMKTGTNTEAFF.

This clonotype was recorded many times. The J gene is TRBJ1-1, the V gene TRBV28; unclear D gene. Germline loops: CDR1 MDHEN, CDR2 SYDVKM. V lost 3 bases to trimming and J lost 6 bases, with 11 bases between them. The CDR3 loop spans 13 amino acids. CDR3 amino acids: CASSFDQRAEAFF. DNA for the CDR3: TGTGCCAGCAGTTTTGACCAGAGAGCTGAAGCTTTCTTT.

This clonotype was counted many times. The chain combines TRBV7-2 with TRBJ2-3, with 9 bases identical to TRBD2. The trim removed 7 bases at V and 0 bases at J, leaving 5 bases unmatched. This CDR3 has 15 amino acids. CDR1 and CDR2 (germline): SGHTA, FQGNSA. The CDR3 DNA reads TGTGCCAGCACCATGGGACTAGCCAGCACAGATACGCAGTATTTT. It yields the protein CASTMGLASTDTQYF. The entire variable domain, with the rest obtained from reference TRBV7-2 and TRBJ2-3, is as follows: GAGVSQSPSNKVTEKGKDVELRCDPISGHTALYWYRQSLGQGLEFLIYFQGNSAPDKSGLPSDRFSAERTGGSVSTLTIQRTQQEDSAVYLCASTMGLASTDTQYFGPGTRLTVL.

This clonotype came up many times. This chain connects TRBV6-2 or TRBV6-3 to TRBJ2-4; unclear D gene. The CDR3 totals 13 residues. V gave up 6 bases and J gave up 5 bases, with 11 bases separating them. Germline-derived CDR1 and CDR2 are MNHEY and SVGEGT. The CDR3 loop is CASREPAQNIQYF. CDR3 nucleotides: TGTGCCAGCAGGGAACCCGCCCAAAACATTCAGTACTTC.

This clonotype is labeled as medium-sized. The V gene is TRBV7-9, the J gene TRBJ2-2; possible D gene TRBD1, 6 bases. The CDR3 loop spans 18 amino acids. Germline lookup yields CDR1 SEHNR and CDR2 FQNEAQ (reference sequence). Between the trimmed V and J ends, which lost 4 bases and 2 bases, there was a span of 20 bases. CDR3 sequence reads: CASSSPLGQGINTGELFF. The DNA of the CDR3 is TGTGCCAGCAGCTCGCCCTTGGGACAAGGGATTAACACCGGGGAGCTGTTTTTT.

This clonotype was recorded at least ten times. DNA of the CDR3: TGCAGTGCTAGAGATACTAGCGGGGGCCGCTCCTACAATGAGCAGTTCTTC. Its translation: CSARDTSGGRSYNEQFF. The rearrangement uses TRBV20-1 and TRBJ2-1; 11 bases line up with TRBD2. V shed 0 bases, J shed 0 bases, and the junction held 4 bases outside the gene matches. Germline CDR1 reads DFQATT; CDR2 reads SNEGSKA (reference sequence). This CDR3 spans 17 amino acids.

This clonotype was seen ten or more times. The chain carries TRBV7-6 and TRBJ1-1; D remains unclear. This CDR3 spans 14 amino acids. Trimming removed 2 bases at V and 4 bases at J, with 11 bases between. Germline V lookup: CDR1 SGHVS, CDR2 FNYEAQ. Here the CDR3 DNA reads TGTGCCAGCAGCTTAATGGCCTCAGGCACTGAAGCTTTCTTT. Translating gives CASSLMASGTEAFF.

This clonotype has ten or more counts. The chain is built from TRBV6-2 or TRBV6-3 and TRBJ2-5; 7 bases are a match to TRBD1. The V segment lost 11 bases and the J segment 10 bases; nucleotides outside the gene matches: 16. Germline V gene sequence: CDR1 MNHEY, CDR2 SVGEGT. The CDR3 extends over 13 amino acids. The CDR3 reads CAAYSGTEEGQYF. The CDR3 region has the DNA TGTGCCGCCTACTCCGGGACAGAAGAGGGCCAGTACTTC.

This clonotype was counted at least ten times. The chain combines TRBV7-6 with TRBJ2-5; the D is unclear. The CDR3 loop spans 15 amino acids. Trimming pared 5 bases from V and 1 base from J, leaving 14 bases between. Germline V gives CDR1 SGHVS, CDR2 FNYEAQ. This chain's CDR3 is CASSPPPESQETQYF. CDR3 nucleotide sequence: TGTGCCAGCAGCCCCCCGCCCGAGAGCCAAGAGACCCAGTACTTC.

This clonotype was recorded many times. The V gene is TRBV19, the J gene TRBJ1-1, with no clear D. V was pared by 7 bases and J by 5 bases, with 14 bases between. Germline CDR1 reads LNHDA; CDR2 reads SQIVND (reference sequence). The CDR3 runs to 13 residues. The CDR3 nucleotides read TGTGCCAGTAATGATAGGTGGAGTACTGAAGCTTTCTTT. It encodes CASNDRWSTEAFF.

This clonotype has at least ten counts. This chain links TRBV10-3 with TRBJ2-1; 8 positions agree with TRBD1. CDR1 is ENHRY, CDR2 SYGVKD, per germline. This CDR3 comprises 15 residues. Trimming took 7 bases from V and 7 from J; bases not matched to a gene: 12. The CDR3, as DNA: TGTGCCATCACCCCGGGACAGGCGAGAGGAAATGAGCAGTTCTTC. This sequence encodes CAITPGQARGNEQFF.

This clonotype was observed many times. The DNA of the CDR3 is TGTGCCACCAGCAGAGAAGGACAGGCCGAGCAGTACTTC. Residues: CATSREGQAEQYF. J is TRBJ2-7 and V is TRBV15; 7 bases are shared with TRBD1. CDR3 size: 13 residues. J was trimmed by 6 bases and V by 0 bases; bases with no gene match: 2. The germline V gene has CDR1 LNHNV and CDR2 YYDKDF (reference sequence).

This clonotype was found a few times. In DNA form, the CDR3 reads TGCGCCAGCACTCCTTCGGGACTAGCGTCTTACAATGAGCAGTTCTTC. It encodes CASTPSGLASYNEQFF. The V gene is TRBV5-1, the J gene TRBJ2-1, with 10 bases fitting TRBD2. The J segment lost 4 bases and the V segment lost 6 bases, leaving 10 bases of the junction unmatched. In germline, CDR1 is SGHRS, CDR2 YFSETQ. The CDR3 is 16 residues long.

This clonotype was observed a handful of times. The gene calls are TRBV28 and TRBJ1-2; the D is unclear. Trimming took off 6 bases at V and 4 bases at J, with 12 bases between the two ends. Germline assignment: CDR1 MDHEN and CDR2 SYDVKM. CDR3 length: 13 residues. The CDR3 region is CASRGGEGYGYTF. CDR3 coding DNA: TGTGCCAGCAGGGGAGGTGAGGGCTATGGCTACACCTTC.

In its sample, this clonotype was seen many times. The chain joins TRBV7-2 to TRBJ2-1, with 7 bases identical to TRBD2. Germline CDR1 SGHTA, CDR2 FQGNSA. The V gene end was trimmed by 5 bases and the J gene end by 3 bases; junction bases not matched to a gene: 7. CDR3 size: 15 residues. As DNA, the CDR3 is TGTGCCAGCAGCAGTCAGGCGGGGGACTACAATGAGCAGTTCTTC. Translation: CASSSQAGDYNEQFF.

This clonotype has a count of ten or more. The chain links TRBV28 to TRBJ2-1; 7 bases line up with TRBD1. The trim removed 4 bases at V and 2 bases at J, leaving 8 bases unmatched. This CDR3 has 16 amino acids. CDR1 MDHEN and CDR2 SYDVKM come from the germline V gene. The CDR3 bases are TGTGCCAGCAGTTCATTTTCTGGACAGGCCTACAATGAGCAGTTCTTC. It yields the protein CASSSFSGQAYNEQFF.